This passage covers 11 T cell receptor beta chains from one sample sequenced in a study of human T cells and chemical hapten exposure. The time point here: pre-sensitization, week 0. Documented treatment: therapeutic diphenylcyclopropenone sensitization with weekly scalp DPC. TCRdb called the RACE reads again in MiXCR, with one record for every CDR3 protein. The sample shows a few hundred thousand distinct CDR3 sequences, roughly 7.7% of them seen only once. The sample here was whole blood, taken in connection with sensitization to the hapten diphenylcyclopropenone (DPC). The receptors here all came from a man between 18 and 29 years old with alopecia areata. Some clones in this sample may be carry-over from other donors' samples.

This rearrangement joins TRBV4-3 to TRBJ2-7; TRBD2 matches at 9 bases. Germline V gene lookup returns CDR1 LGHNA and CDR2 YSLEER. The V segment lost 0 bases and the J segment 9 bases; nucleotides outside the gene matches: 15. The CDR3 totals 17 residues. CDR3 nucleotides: TGCGCCAGCAGCCAAGATGGCGAGCGGGGGGCCGCCTCCGGGCAGTACTTC. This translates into CASSQDGERGAASGQYF.

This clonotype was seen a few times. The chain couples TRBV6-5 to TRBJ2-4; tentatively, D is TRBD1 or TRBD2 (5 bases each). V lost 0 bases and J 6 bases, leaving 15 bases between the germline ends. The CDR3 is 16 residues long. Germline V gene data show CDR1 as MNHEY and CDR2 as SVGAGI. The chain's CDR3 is CASSYSITGRGNIQYF. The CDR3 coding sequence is TGTGCCAGCAGTTACTCGATTACGGGACGGGGAAACATTCAGTACTTC.

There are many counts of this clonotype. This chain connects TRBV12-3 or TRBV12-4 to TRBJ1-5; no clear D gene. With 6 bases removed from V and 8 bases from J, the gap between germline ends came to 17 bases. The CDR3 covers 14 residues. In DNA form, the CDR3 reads TGTGCCAGCAGGGCTCGGTCGGGAAACGAGCCCCAGCATTTT. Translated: CASRARSGNEPQHF.

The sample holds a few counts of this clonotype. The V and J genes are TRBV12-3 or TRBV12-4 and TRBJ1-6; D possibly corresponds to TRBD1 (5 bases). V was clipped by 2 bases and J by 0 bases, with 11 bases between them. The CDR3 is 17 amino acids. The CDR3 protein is CASSLLQGSSYNSPLHF. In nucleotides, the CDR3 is TGTGCCAGCAGTTTATTGCAGGGTAGCTCCTATAATTCACCCCTCCACTTT.

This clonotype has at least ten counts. The CDR3 loop reads CASSPRGSAGNTIYF. The CDR3 DNA is TGTGCCAGCAGTCCTAGGGGGTCCGCTGGAAACACCATATATTTT. V is TRBV6-6 and J is TRBJ1-3; tentative D call: TRBD1 (6 bases). The CDR3 runs to 15 residues. With 5 bases removed from V and 2 bases from J, the gap between germline ends came to 13 bases. Germline-derived CDR1 and CDR2 are MNHNY and SVGAGI (reference sequence).

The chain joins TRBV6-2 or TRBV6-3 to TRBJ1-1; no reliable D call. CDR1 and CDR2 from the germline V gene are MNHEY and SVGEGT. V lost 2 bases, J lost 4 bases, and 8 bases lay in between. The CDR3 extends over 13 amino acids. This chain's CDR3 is CASSYAESTEAFF. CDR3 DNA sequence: TGTGCCAGCAGTTACGCTGAGAGCACTGAAGCTTTCTTT.

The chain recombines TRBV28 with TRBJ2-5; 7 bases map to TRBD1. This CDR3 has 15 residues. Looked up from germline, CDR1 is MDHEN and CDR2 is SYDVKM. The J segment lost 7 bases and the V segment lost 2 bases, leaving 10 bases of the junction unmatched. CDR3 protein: CASSLRQGAYGTQYF. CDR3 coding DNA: TGTGCCAGCAGTTTAAGACAGGGCGCTTATGGGACCCAGTACTTC.

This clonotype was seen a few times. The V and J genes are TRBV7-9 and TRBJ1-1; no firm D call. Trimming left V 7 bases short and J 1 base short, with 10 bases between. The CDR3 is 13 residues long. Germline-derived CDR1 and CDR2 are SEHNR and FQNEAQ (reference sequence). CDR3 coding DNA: TGTGCCAGCACCCCTTTGAGGAACACTGAAGCTTTCTTT. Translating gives CASTPLRNTEAFF.

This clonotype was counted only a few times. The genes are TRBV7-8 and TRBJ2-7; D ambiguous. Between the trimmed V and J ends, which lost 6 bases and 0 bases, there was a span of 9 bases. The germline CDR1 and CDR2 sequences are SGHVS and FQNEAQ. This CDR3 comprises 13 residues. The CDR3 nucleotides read TGTGCCAGCAGTCGGGTCTACTCCTACGAGCAGTACGTC. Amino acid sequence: CASSRVYSYEQYV.

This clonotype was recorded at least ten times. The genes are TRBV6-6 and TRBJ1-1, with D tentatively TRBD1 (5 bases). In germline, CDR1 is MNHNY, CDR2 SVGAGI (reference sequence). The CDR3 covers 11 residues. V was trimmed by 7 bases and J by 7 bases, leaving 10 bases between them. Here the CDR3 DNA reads TGTGCCAGCACCCAGGGTGGTGAAGCTTTCTTT. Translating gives CASTQGGEAFF.

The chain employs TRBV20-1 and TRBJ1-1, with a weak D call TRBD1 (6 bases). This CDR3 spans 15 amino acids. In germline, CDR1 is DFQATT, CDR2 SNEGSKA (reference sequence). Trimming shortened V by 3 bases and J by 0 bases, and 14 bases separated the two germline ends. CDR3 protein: CSASKQGLMNTEAFF. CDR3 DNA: TGCAGTGCTAGCAAACAGGGACTTATGAACACTGAAGCTTTCTTT.